The source of this TCR beta chain is a study of early T cells in non-severe SARS-CoV-2 infection. Whole-study context: Chains were not paired, and sequencing was done on bulk RNA from unsorted whole blood.

Each cDNA molecule carried a unique molecular identifier. TCRdb independently ran MiXCR on the 5' RACE reads; one entry per CDR3 protein. This table has tens of thousands of distinct CDR3 sequences, about a tenth appearing once. This CDR3 spans 14 amino acids. The V end lost 3 bases, the J end lost 0 bases, and 6 bases lay between the germline ends. In germline, CDR1 is SQVTM, CDR2 ANQGSEA. The specimen comprised whole blood, sampled at baseline. The sequence came from an adult who was a healthcare worker with PCR-confirmed SARS-CoV-2 infection or an uninfected control (not recorded which). The chain joins TRBV29-1 to TRBJ2-6; D is undetermined. CDR3 in DNA: TGCAGCGTTGAGGGCCTCTCTGGGGCCAACGTCCTGACTTTC. It yields the protein CSVEGLSGANVLTF. The variable domain in full, completed from reference TRBV29-1 and TRBJ2-6, reads SAVISQKPSRDICQRGTSLTIQCQVDSQVTMMFWYRQQPGQSLTLIATANQGSEATYESGFVIDKFPISRPNLTFSTLTVSNMSPEDSSIYLCSVEGLSGANVLTFGAGSRLTVL.